Listed below are T cell receptor beta chains from one sample, sequenced in a study of control samples from healthy donors and cancer patients. Measured with immunoSEQ multiplex PCR; TCRdb has only the in-frame clones, and not every one. The table shows some 96,000 clones, with roughly 84% occurring only once. Source material: blood. These receptors all come from a woman aged 45-60 years in good health. Both conserved end residues are part of each CDR3.

V,length,J,CDR3
TRBV27,15,TRBJ1-5,CASSLLGGAGQPQHF
TRBV19,10,TRBJ1-5,CASNPSPQHF
TRBV6-5,15,TRBJ2-3,CASTLARARTDTQYF
TRBV11-2,14,TRBJ1-1,CASTLRIVNTEAFF
TRBV6-1,16,TRBJ2-2,CASSERADRNTGELFF
TRBV7-9,15,TRBJ1-1,CASSSPTVRRGDAFF
TRBV11-2,15,TRBJ2-4,CASSFPSSAKNIQYF
TRBV6-2/TRBV6-3,14,TRBJ1-5,CASSYWGGNQPQHF
TRBV4-3,13,TRBJ2-2,CASSHLRDEELFF
TRBV14,15,TRBJ1-3,CASSQAGTGVASIYF
TRBV6-5,14,TRBJ1-4,CASSPGQGREKLFF
TRBV7-3,15,TRBJ2-1,CASSQGGGRGNEQFF
TRBV7-2,14,TRBJ1-2,CASSYDGANYGYTF
TRBV5-4,16,TRBJ2-1,CASNVDLGQGSNEQFF
TRBV30,20,TRBJ1-1,CAWSVYGLGTPSIMNTEAFF
TRBV9,14,TRBJ1-1,CASSQQGYSTEAFF
TRBV18,14,TRBJ1-2,CASSPPFATYGYTF
TRBV24-1,14,TRBJ1-2,CATSDPRGESGYTF
TRBV6-4,17,TRBJ2-3,CASSDRSIGMGSDTQYF
TRBV4-1,18,TRBJ2-1,CASSQPSGGRNYYNEQFF
TRBV10-1,13,TRBJ2-7,CASSGGTGFEQYF
TRBV21-1,18,TRBJ2-5,CASSKGVVRTRKEETQYF
TRBV6-7,17,TRBJ1-4,CASSYSKQGRTNEKLFF
TRBV13,12,TRBJ2-7,CASSLRPHEQYF
TRBV7-2,13,TRBJ2-2,CASSPPADGELFF
TRBV3-1/TRBV3-2,19,TRBJ2-7,CASSQVWTSGGPGVYEQYF
TRBV4-1,16,TRBJ2-3,CASRRIQGASTDTQYF
TRBV9,17,TRBJ2-2,CASSEPRTGIRPGELFF
TRBV24-1,17,TRBJ1-6,CATMGQTEAPYNSPLHF
TRBV6-5,13,TRBJ1-2,CASSYGHDYGYTF
TRBV10-1,15,TRBJ2-5,CASSEDRAREETQYF
TRBV5-1,14,TRBJ1-6,CASSWGTDSSPLHF
TRBV9,16,TRBJ2-2,CASSPYRGRGTGELFF
TRBV11-2,12,TRBJ2-5,CASSLGSGRQYF
TRBV3-1/TRBV3-2,12,TRBJ1-2,CASSLAPYGYTF
TRBV7-2,18,TRBJ2-5,CASSLGPTVVGYQETQYF
TRBV24-1,15,TRBJ2-3,CATSPQGVATDTQYF
TRBV27,13,TRBJ2-5,CASSWTGLETQYF
TRBV7-2,17,TRBJ1-5,CASSPTPGEGGSQPQHF
TRBV4-1,16,TRBJ2-1,CASSQEVGADYNEQFF
TRBV6-5,15,TRBJ2-5,CASSYSTASQETQYF
TRBV7-2,16,TRBJ2-1,CASSLAFWTSRDEQFF
TRBV5-1,11,TRBJ2-5,CASPRGVFVYF
TRBV4-1,16,TRBJ1-4,CASSPGAGATNEKLFF
TRBV18,16,TRBJ2-5,CASSPPGQSLQETQYF
TRBV3-1/TRBV3-2,14,TRBJ1-2,CASSQSGSNYGYTF
TRBV10-3,15,TRBJ2-7,CAISTIQGFSYEQYF
TRBV7-2,15,TRBJ1-6,CASRKGQGKNSPLHF
TRBV2,13,TRBJ1-1,CARRDRLNTEAFF
TRBV6-2/TRBV6-3,17,TRBJ2-5,CASSYGAGGHFQETQYF
TRBV5-4,14,TRBJ2-5,CASSLRGVQETQYF
TRBV29-1,13,TRBJ2-7,CSVSRDRGYEQYF
TRBV12-3/TRBV12-4,13,TRBJ2-3,CASSLRDFNAQYF
TRBV6-4,16,TRBJ2-1,CASSDSVDSSYNEQFF